This TCR beta chain was observed in a study of blood T cell repertoires in COVID-19. Study details: Acute and convalescent COVID-19 samples came from the United States, Italy and Spain.

Here immunoSEQ multiplex PCR was the method, and the copy in TCRdb shows in-frame clones only, minus some. This sample carries some 78,000 clones, approximately 80% of them seen once, and the ten largest clones take about 5.6%. The CDR3 runs to 13 residues. Germline V gives CDR1 KGHSH, CDR2 LQKENI. V was cut by 3 bases and J by 8 bases, with 13 bases left in between. The sample was peripheral blood. The chain is built from TRBV18 and TRBJ1-2, with a weak D call TRBD1 (6 bases). The TCR comes from a man aged 55 to 69 with active or convalescent COVID-19. The CDR3: CASSPDRSGGYTF. The CDR3 DNA reads TGTGCCAGCTCACCCGACAGGTCCGGGGGCTACACCTTC.